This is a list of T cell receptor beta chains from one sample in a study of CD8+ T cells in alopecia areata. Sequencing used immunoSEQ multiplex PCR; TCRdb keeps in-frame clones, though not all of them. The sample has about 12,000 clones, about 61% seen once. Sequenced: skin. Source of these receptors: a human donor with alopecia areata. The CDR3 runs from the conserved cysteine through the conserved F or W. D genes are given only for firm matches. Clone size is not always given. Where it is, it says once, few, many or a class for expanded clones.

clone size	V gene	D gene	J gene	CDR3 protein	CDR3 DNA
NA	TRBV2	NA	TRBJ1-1	CASSAGVEAFF	TGTGCCAGCAGTGCAGGGGTTGAAGCTTTCTTT
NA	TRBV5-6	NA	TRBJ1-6	CASSWNNGLSYNSPLHF	TGTGCCAGCAGCTGGAACAACGGCCTCTCCTATAATTCACCCCTCCACTTT
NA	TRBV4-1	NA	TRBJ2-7	CASSQGGRADNEQYF	TGCGCCAGCAGCCAAGGAGGACGGGCGGACAACGAGCAGTACTTC
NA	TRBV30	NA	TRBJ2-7	CAWSSPRDGSYEQYF	TGTGCCTGGAGTTCCCCCCGGGACGGCTCCTACGAGCAGTACTTC
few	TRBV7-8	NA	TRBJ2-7	CASSPTHEQYF	TGTGCCAGCAGCCCCACCCACGAGCAGTACTTC
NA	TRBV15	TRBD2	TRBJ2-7	CATSSRASGSEQYF	TGTGCCACCAGCAGCCGGGCCAGCGGGAGCGAGCAGTACTTC
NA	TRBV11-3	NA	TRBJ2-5	CASSLVIGQETQYF	TGTGCCAGCAGCTTAGTTATAGGACAAGAGACCCAGTACTTC
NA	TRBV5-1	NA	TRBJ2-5	CASSLAQETQYF	TGCGCCAGCAGCTTGGCACAAGAGACCCAGTACTTC
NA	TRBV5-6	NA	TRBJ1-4	CASSLVGQINEKLFF	TGTGCCAGCAGCTTGGTTGGGCAGATTAATGAAAAACTGTTTTTT
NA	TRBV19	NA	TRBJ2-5	CASSIAKQETQYF	TGTGCCAGTAGTATTGCCAAACAAGAGACCCAGTACTTC
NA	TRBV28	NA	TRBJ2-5	CASQGGLVIETQYF	TGTGCCAGCCAGGGGGGCCTGGTGATCGAGACCCAGTACTTC
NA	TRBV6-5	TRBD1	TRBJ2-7	CAANPTGGSSYEQYF	TGTGCCGCAAACCCGACAGGGGGCAGCTCCTACGAGCAGTACTTC
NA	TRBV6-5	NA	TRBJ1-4	CASSYLRTSEKLFF	TGTGCCAGCAGTTACTTAAGAACAAGTGAAAAACTGTTTTTT
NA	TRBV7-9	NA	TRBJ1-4	CASSLEGAGTNEKLFF	TGTGCCAGCAGCTTAGAAGGGGCAGGGACTAATGAAAAACTGTTTTTT
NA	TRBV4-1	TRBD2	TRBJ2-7	CASSQGPTSGVTYEQYF	TGCGCCAGCAGCCAAGGACCCACTAGCGGGGTGACCTACGAGCAGTACTTC
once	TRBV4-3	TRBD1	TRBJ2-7	CASSQEQGADEQYF	TGCGCCAGCAGCCAAGAACAGGGGGCGGACGAGCAGTACTTC
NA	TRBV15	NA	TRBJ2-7	CATLLVDSHYEQYF	TGTGCCACCCTTCTTGTGGACAGCCACTACGAGCAGTACTTC
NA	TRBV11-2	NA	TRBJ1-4	CASSPSSGVSEKLFF	TGTGCCAGCAGCCCCTCTTCAGGGGTGAGTGAAAAACTGTTTTTT
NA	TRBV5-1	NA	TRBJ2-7	CASSWEGQFTYEQYF	TGCGCCAGCAGCTGGGAGGGACAGTTTACCTACGAGCAGTACTTC
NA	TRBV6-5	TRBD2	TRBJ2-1	CASSYSNGGNEQFF	TGTGCCAGCAGTTACTCGAACGGGGGGAATGAGCAGTTCTTC
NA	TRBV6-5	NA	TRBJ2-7	CASSRSAAGTYEQYF	TGTGCCAGCAGTCGTTCGGCGGCGGGGACCTACGAGCAGTACTTC
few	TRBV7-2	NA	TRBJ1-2	CASSLSASLYYGYTF	TGTGCCAGCAGCTTAAGTGCGAGTCTATACTATGGCTACACCTTC
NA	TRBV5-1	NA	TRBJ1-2	CASRIPGAYGYTF	TGCGCCAGCAGGATTCCGGGGGCCTATGGCTACACCTTC
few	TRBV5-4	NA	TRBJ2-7	CASRLAGTYEQYF	TGTGCCAGCAGATTGGCCGGCACCTACGAGCAGTACTTC
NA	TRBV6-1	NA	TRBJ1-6	CASSDVGNSPLHF	TGTGCCAGCAGTGACGTTGGTAATTCACCCCTCCACTTT
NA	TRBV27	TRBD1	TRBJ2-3	CASKTGADTQYF	TGTGCCAGCAAAACAGGGGCGGATACGCAGTATTTT
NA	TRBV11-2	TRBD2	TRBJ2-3	CASSLLLAGDHTQYF	TGTGCCAGCAGCCTGCTCCTAGCGGGAGATCATACGCAGTATTTT
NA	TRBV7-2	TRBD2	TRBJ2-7	CASRRLAGVREQYF	TGTGCCAGCAGACGACTAGCGGGAGTAAGAGAGCAGTACTTC
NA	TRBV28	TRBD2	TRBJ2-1	CASSTGVASGSGDKKRGYNEQFF	TGTGCCAGCAGTACCGGGGTGGCTAGCGGGAGTGGGGACAAGAAAAGGGGCTACAATGAGCAGTTCTTC
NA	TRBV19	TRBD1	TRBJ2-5	CASSRPPDRGFETQYF	TGTGCCAGTAGTCGCCCGCCGGACAGGGGGTTCGAGACCCAGTACTTC
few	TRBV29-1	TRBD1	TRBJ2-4	CSASGTGGEDIQYF	TGCAGCGCATCCGGGACAGGGGGCGAAGACATTCAGTACTTC
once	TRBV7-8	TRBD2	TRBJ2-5	CASSLRLAGVETQYF	TGTGCCAGCAGCTTAAGACTAGCGGGAGTTGAGACCCAGTACTTC
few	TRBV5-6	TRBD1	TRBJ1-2	CASSFLRQGLSNYGYTF	TGTGCCAGCAGCTTTTTGAGACAGGGGCTTTCCAACTATGGCTACACCTTC
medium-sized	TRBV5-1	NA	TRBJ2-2	CASSWDTTNTGELFF	TGCGCCAGCAGCTGGGACACTACGAACACCGGGGAGCTGTTTTTT
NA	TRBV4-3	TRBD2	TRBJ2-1	CASSQVRSGVYNEQFF	TGCGCCAGCAGCCAAGTGAGAAGCGGGGTCTACAATGAGCAGTTCTTC
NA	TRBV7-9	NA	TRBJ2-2	CASSPEGGGTGELFF	TGTGCCAGCAGCCCAGAGGGGGGCGGCACCGGGGAGCTGTTTTTT
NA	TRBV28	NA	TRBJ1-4	CASSQGHSNEKLFF	TGTGCCAGCAGCCAGGGGCACTCTAATGAAAAACTGTTTTTT
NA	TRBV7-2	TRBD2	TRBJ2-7	CASSSGLAGTEQYF	TGTGCCAGCAGCTCGGGACTAGCGGGGACCGAGCAGTACTTC
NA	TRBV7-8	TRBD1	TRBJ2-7	CASFQMAGQGYEQYF	TGTGCCAGCTTCCAGATGGCGGGACAGGGCTACGAGCAGTACTTC
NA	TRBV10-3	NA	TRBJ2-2	CAIRGLLDTGELFF	TGTGCCATCAGGGGACTCCTCGACACCGGGGAGCTGTTTTTT
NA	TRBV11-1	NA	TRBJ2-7	CASSLSGTVSSYEQYF	TGTGCCAGCAGCCTCTCGGGGACGGTAAGCTCCTACGAGCAGTACTTC
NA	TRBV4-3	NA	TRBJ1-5	CASSQARGHQPQHF	TGCGCCAGCAGCCAAGCCAGGGGCCATCAGCCCCAGCATTTT
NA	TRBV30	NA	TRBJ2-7	CAWSVGGSGGLLHEQYF	TGTGCCTGGAGCGTAGGAGGATCGGGGGGCCTACTCCACGAGCAGTACTTC
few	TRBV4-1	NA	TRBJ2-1	CASSQVPIDLNEQFF	TGCGCCAGCAGCCAAGTCCCTATCGACCTAAATGAGCAGTTCTTC
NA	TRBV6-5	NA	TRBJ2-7	CASSYREHYEQYF	TGTGCCAGCAGTTATCGGGAGCACTACGAGCAGTACTTC
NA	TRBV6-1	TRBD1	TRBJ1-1	CASSGRDRVNTEAFF	TGTGCCAGCAGTGGCCGGGACAGGGTTAACACTGAAGCTTTCTTT
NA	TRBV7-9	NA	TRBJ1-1	CASSLASGTDTEAFF	TGTGCCAGCAGCTTAGCGTCAGGGACGGACACTGAAGCTTTCTTT
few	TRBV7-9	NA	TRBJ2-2	CASSFPGVTGELFF	TGTGCCAGCAGCTTCCCGGGGGTCACCGGGGAGCTGTTTTTT
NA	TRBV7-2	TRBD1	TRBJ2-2	CASSLGGQGARGTGELFF	TGTGCCAGCAGCTTGGGCGGACAGGGGGCGCGTGGCACCGGGGAGCTGTTTTTT
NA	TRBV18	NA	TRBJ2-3	CASSPPPRDTQYF	TGTGCCAGCTCACCCCCCCCTCGAGATACGCAGTATTTT
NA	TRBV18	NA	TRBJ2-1	CASSPMVARGNEQFF	TGTGCCAGCTCACCCATGGTCGCGAGGGGGAATGAGCAGTTCTTC
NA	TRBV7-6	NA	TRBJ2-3	CASSSWTDTQYF	TGTGCCAGCAGCTCCTGGACCGATACGCAGTATTTT